These T cell receptor beta chains were read from a single sample in a study of cytotoxic CD8 clonotypes in ibrutinib-treated CLL. Sequenced by immunoSEQ multiplex PCR; TCRdb stores in-frame clones only, minus some. The sample consists of over 200,000 clones, nearly 80% of them appearing once. The sequences come from PBMCs, collected after 12 months of ibrutinib treatment. The receptors here all came from a human donor with chronic lymphocytic leukemia. Both conserved end residues are part of each CDR3. The D gene is left open where the match is weak. For some rows the clone size is stated as once, few or many, or as a class when expanded; others skip it.

D gene	V gene	J gene	clone size	CDR3 DNA	CDR3 protein
-	TRBV5-5	TRBJ2-5	-	TGTGCCAGCAGCGACGGGCCGGGGCGAGAGACCCAGTACTTC	CASSDGPGRETQYF
TRBD1	TRBV5-4	TRBJ1-4	-	TGTGCCAGCAGGCCTTGGACAGGAGAAAAACTGTTTTTT	CASRPWTGEKLFF
-	TRBV30	TRBJ1-2	-	TGTGCCTGGAGTTTGACACTTGGACAGACACTTTCCTTC	CAWSLTLGQTLSF
-	TRBV11-2	TRBJ1-3	-	TGTGCCAGCAGCTTAGGGCAGGGGACCTACTCTGGAAACACCATATATTTT	CASSLGQGTYSGNTIYF
TRBD1	TRBV6-5	TRBJ2-7	-	TGTGCCAGCAGTTACTCCTTACCGGGACAGGGGGACGAGCAGTACTTC	CASSYSLPGQGDEQYF
-	TRBV4-1	TRBJ1-1	-	TGCGCCAGCAGCCCCCATGCGGCGGCCCTCACTGAAGCTTTCTTT	CASSPHAAALTEAFF
-	TRBV23-1	TRBJ2-7	-	TGCGCCAGCAAAATGGGGCCGGGGGCGCCTACCGAGCAGTACTTC	CASKMGPGAPTEQYF
-	TRBV7-9	TRBJ1-3	-	TGTGCCAGCAGCTGGACGGCTTCTGGAAACACCATATATTTT	CASSWTASGNTIYF
TRBD2	TRBV10-2	TRBJ2-1	-	TGCGCCAGCGCGGGGGGCCAATACAATGAGCAGTTCTTC	CASAGGQYNEQFF
TRBD2	TRBV13	TRBJ2-5	-	TGTGCCAGCAGCTTAGCGGCAGCGGGAGGAGAGACCCAGTACTTC	CASSLAAAGGETQYF
-	TRBV28	TRBJ2-2	-	TGTGCCAGCAGTCCCCCGGCCGGGGAGCTGTTTTTT	CASSPPAGELFF
TRBD1	TRBV7-6	TRBJ2-1	once	TGTGCCAGCAGCTCCCGGCCCCTACCGGACAGGAATGAGCAGTTCTTC	CASSSRPLPDRNEQFF
TRBD1	TRBV10-1	TRBJ1-2	-	TGCGCCAGCAGTGAAGCAGGGGGCTATGGCTACACCTTC	CASSEAGGYGYTF
TRBD1	TRBV2	TRBJ2-2	-	TGTGCCAGCAGGCCCGGGACAGGGTCTGTCACCGGGGAGCTGTTTTTT	CASRPGTGSVTGELFF
-	TRBV10-1	TRBJ1-5	-	TGCGCCAGCAGTCCGGGTGGGAACCAGCCCCAGCATTTT	CASSPGGNQPQHF
-	TRBV27	TRBJ1-5	-	TGTGCCAGCAGTCTCCCCCGGGGGCCCCAGCATTTT	CASSLPRGPQHF
-	TRBV6-5	TRBJ2-7	-	TGTGCCAGCAGTTACGGGTCGGGCCTGAACGAGCAGTACTTC	CASSYGSGLNEQYF
TRBD1	TRBV20-1	TRBJ1-2	-	TGCAGTGCCGACAGGGGGTATGGCTACACCTTC	CSADRGYGYTF
-	TRBV20-1	TRBJ2-3	-	TGCAGTGCTAGAGATTTGGAGCGGCAGTATTTT	CSARDLERQYF
-	TRBV25-1	TRBJ2-7	-	TGTGCCAGCAGTGCGGCAGGGACGGCCTACGAGCAGTACTTC	CASSAAGTAYEQYF
-	TRBV9	TRBJ2-7	few	TGTGCCAGCAGCGTAAACTTGGACCCACGCTACGAGCAGTACTTC	CASSVNLDPRYEQYF
TRBD2	TRBV6-1	TRBJ2-7	medium-sized	TGTGCCAGCAGTGAAAGCGGGGGGAGCTCCTACGAGCAGTACTTC	CASSESGGSSYEQYF
TRBD2	TRBV14	TRBJ2-7	-	TGTGCCAGCAGCCGGACTAGCGGGTTCTACGAGCAGTACTTC	CASSRTSGFYEQYF
TRBD2	TRBV5-6	TRBJ2-5	-	TGTGCCAGCAGCTTCGGGGGGACCCGGGAGGGCGGAGAGACCCAGTACTTC	CASSFGGTREGGETQYF
-	TRBV27	TRBJ2-7	-	TGTGCCAGCAGTTTATTGGTCCCAGCCTACGAGCAGTACTTC	CASSLLVPAYEQYF
-	TRBV7-8	TRBJ2-5	-	TGTGCCAGCAGCATCAGTGGGACCCAGTACTTC	CASSISGTQYF
TRBD1	TRBV7-3	TRBJ2-1	-	TGTGCCAGCAGCTTAAATCCCCCCGGGACAGGGACCCGCAATGAGCAGTTCTTC	CASSLNPPGTGTRNEQFF
-	TRBV27	TRBJ2-5	-	TGTGCCAGCAGTTTATGGGCCGGCCGTGAGACCCAGTACTTC	CASSLWAGRETQYF
TRBD1	TRBV30	TRBJ1-2	few	TGTGCCTGGAGGGGACAGGGAGACTATGGCTACACCTTC	CAWRGQGDYGYTF
-	TRBV6-1	TRBJ1-3	-	TGTGCCAGCAGTGGAGGATTTGGGGATGGAAACACCATATATTTT	CASSGGFGDGNTIYF
TRBD1	TRBV29-1	TRBJ1-6	few	TGCAGCGTTGCCGGGACAGGGGATTCACCCCTCCACTTT	CSVAGTGDSPLHF
TRBD1	TRBV12-5	TRBJ2-5	-	TGTGCTAGTGCCCGGACAGGGAGAGAGACCCAGTACTTC	CASARTGRETQYF
TRBD2	TRBV27	TRBJ2-1	-	TGTGCCAGCAGGACGGGAGGTCCCTACAATGAGCAGTTCTTC	CASRTGGPYNEQFF
TRBD1	TRBV18	TRBJ1-4	-	TGTGCCAGCTCACCAGGGACAGATGAAAAACTGTTTTTT	CASSPGTDEKLFF
-	TRBV13	TRBJ1-1	-	TGTGCCAGCAGCTCCCAATGGGGTGGTGAAGCTTTCTTT	CASSSQWGGEAFF
TRBD1	TRBV6-5	TRBJ2-7	-	TGTGCCACGGGACAGGGCTACGAGCAGTACTTC	CATGQGYEQYF
TRBD2	TRBV5-6	TRBJ2-3	once	TGTGCCAGCAGCTCTGGCCGGGAGGGCCTGAGGGGCACAGATACGCAGTATTTT	CASSSGREGLRGTDTQYF
-	TRBV19	TRBJ2-1	few	TGTGCCAGTAGACCGACACAACAGGGAACCGCGGACAATGAGCAGTTCTTC	CASRPTQQGTADNEQFF
TRBD2	TRBV25-1	TRBJ2-3	-	TGTGCCAGCAGTGAGGGGGGGACAGATACGCAGTATTTT	CASSEGGTDTQYF
TRBD2	TRBV5-1	TRBJ2-2	-	TGCGCCAGCAGCAAATTAGCGGGGTCCAGCACCGGGGAGCTGTTTTTT	CASSKLAGSSTGELFF
-	TRBV27	TRBJ1-2	few	TGTGCCAGCAGCCCCACTCAGCTCGTTAACTATGGCTACACCTTC	CASSPTQLVNYGYTF
-	TRBV4-2	TRBJ1-5	-	TGTGCCAGCAGCCAGAATAGGAATCTACAACAGCCCCAGCATTTT	CASSQNRNLQQPQHF